This T cell receptor (beta chain) was captured in a study of T cells in localized non-small cell lung cancer. The V gene end was trimmed by 5 bases and the J gene end by 1 base; junction bases not matched to a gene: 5. The CDR3 is 15 residues long. Germline V lookup: CDR1 SGHAT, CDR2 FQNNGV. The method was immunoSEQ multiplex PCR; TCRdb's version includes in-frame clones alone and lacks a portion of them. Of around 30,000 clones listed, 94% were seen once; the top ten hold roughly 0.73%. The chain combines TRBV11-2 with TRBJ1-1; 9 bases are shared with TRBD1. The sample here was peripheral blood, taken before any cancer treatment. This clonotype was sampled from a woman between 40 and 69 years old with stage I lung adenocarcinoma. The CDR3 loop is CASSGHRGRNTEAFF. As DNA, the CDR3 is TGTGCCAGCAGCGGGCACAGGGGGCGGAACACTGAAGCTTTCTTT.